This TCR beta chain appears in the sequencing data of a study of spatial heterogeneity in lung cancer. Study results and caveats: Within tumors, counts of expanded alpha and beta TCRs tracked tumor mutation counts.

This clonotype has just a few counts. What it binds is unknown. The germline gives CDR1 SGHVS, CDR2 FQNEAQ. The CDR3 extends over 17 amino acids. Trimming stripped 7 bases from V and 0 bases from J, with 19 bases between. TCRdb reprocessed the 5' RACE reads via MiXCR and lists one record per CDR3 protein. The sample carries 20,000 to 25,000 distinct CDR3 sequences, roughly 8.3% recorded once. Time point reported: sample taken at primary tumor resection. The TCR originated in a male donor with early-stage non-small cell lung cancer. Sample: lung tumor tissue, taken at surgery. V and J are TRBV7-8 and TRBJ1-5; TRBD1 might be the D (6 bases). CDR3 residues: CASKATGFTGSNQPQHF. The DNA of the CDR3 is TGTGCCAGCAAAGCGACAGGATTCACTGGTAGCAATCAGCCCCAGCATTTT.